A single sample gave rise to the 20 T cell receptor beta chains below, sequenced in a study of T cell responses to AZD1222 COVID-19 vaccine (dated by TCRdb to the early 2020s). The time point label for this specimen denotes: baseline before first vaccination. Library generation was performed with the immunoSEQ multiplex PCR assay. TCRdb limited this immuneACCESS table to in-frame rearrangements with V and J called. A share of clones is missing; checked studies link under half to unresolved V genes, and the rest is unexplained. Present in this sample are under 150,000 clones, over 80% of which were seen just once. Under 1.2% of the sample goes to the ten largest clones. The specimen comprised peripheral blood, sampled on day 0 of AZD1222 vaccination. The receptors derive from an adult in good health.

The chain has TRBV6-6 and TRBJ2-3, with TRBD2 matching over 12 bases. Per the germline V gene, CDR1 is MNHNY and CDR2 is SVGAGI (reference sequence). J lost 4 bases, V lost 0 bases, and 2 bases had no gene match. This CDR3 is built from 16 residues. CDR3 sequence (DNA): TGTGCCAGCAGTTACTCGAGACTAGCGGGAGCAGATACGCAGTATTTT. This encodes CASSYSRLAGADTQYF.

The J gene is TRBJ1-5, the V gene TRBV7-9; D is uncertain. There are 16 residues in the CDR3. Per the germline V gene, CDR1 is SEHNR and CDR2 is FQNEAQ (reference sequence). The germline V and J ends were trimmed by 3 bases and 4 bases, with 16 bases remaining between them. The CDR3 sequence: CASSLALAEHNQPQHF. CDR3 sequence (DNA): TGTGCCAGCAGCTTGGCCCTGGCGGAACATAATCAGCCCCAGCATTTT.

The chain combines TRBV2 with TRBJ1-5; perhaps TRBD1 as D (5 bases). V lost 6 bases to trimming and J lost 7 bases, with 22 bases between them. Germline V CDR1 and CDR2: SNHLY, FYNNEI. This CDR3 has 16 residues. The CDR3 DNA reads TGTGCCAGCAGGTTGGGGTCACTGGGGACGGGCCAGCCCCAGCATTTT. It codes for CASRLGSLGTGQPQHF.

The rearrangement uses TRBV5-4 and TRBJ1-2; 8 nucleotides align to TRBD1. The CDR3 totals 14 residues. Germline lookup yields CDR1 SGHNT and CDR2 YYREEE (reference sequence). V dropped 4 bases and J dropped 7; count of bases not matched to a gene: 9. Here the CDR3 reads CASSNGIDRGGYTF. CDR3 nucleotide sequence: TGTGCCAGCAGCAACGGAATAGACAGGGGTGGCTACACCTTC.

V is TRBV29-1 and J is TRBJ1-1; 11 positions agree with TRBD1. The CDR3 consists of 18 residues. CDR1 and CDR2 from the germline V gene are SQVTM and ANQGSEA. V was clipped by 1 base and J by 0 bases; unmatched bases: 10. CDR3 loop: CSVEAWDRGKKMNTEAFF. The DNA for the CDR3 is TGCAGCGTTGAAGCGTGGGACAGGGGGAAGAAGATGAACACTGAAGCTTTCTTT.

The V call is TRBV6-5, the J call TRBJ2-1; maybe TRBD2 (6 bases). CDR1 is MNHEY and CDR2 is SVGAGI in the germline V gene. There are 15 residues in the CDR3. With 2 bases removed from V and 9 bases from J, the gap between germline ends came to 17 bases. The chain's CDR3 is CASSYGSGGGSEQFF. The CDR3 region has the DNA TGTGCCAGCAGTTACGGGTCGGGTGGGGGGAGTGAGCAGTTCTTC.

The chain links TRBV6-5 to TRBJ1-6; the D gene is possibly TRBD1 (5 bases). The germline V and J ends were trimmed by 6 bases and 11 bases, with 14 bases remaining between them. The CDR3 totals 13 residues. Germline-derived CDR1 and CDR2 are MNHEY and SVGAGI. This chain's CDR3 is CASRVPGPTPLHF. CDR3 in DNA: TGTGCCAGCAGAGTCCCGGGACCTACACCCCTCCACTTT.

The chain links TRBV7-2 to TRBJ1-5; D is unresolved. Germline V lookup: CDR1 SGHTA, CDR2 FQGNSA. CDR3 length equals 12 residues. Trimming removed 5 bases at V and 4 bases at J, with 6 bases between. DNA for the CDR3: TGTGCCAGCAGCGGACGTAATCAGCCCCAGCATTTT. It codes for CASSGRNQPQHF.

The chain's CDR3 is CASSLRVTGDSNTEAFF. CDR3 DNA sequence: TGTGCCAGCAGCTTGCGCGTAACCGGGGACTCGAACACTGAAGCTTTCTTT. The V call is TRBV5-6, the J call TRBJ1-1; TRBD1 might be the D (5 bases). CDR1 is SGHDT and CDR2 is YYEEEE in the germline V gene. V was pared by 1 base and J by 1 base, with 17 bases between. The CDR3 covers 17 residues.

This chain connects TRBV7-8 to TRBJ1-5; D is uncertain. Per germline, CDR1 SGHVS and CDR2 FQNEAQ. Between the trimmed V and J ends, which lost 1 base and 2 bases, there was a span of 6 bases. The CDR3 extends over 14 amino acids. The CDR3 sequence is CASSLGGRNQPQHF. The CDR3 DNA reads TGTGCCAGCAGCTTAGGAGGGCGCAATCAGCCCCAGCATTTT.

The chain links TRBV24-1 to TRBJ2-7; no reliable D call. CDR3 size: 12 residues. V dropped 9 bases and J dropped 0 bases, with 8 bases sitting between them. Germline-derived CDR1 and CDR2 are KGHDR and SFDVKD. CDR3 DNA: TGTGCCACCCAAGACGACTCCTACGAGCAGTACTTC. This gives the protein CATQDDSYEQYF.

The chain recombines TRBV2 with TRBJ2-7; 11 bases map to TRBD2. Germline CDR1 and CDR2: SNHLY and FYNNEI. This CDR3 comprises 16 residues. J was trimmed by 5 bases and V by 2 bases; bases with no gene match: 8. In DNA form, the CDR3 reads TGTGCCAGCAGTGAATTTACTAGCGGGAGAGGCAACGAGCAGTACTTC. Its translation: CASSEFTSGRGNEQYF. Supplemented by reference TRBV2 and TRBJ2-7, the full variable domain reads EPEVTQTPSHQVTQMGQEVILRCVPISNHLYFYWYRQILGQKVEFLVSFYNNEISEKSEIFDDQFSVERPDGSNFTLKIRSTKLEDSAMYFCASSEFTSGRGNEQYFGPGTRLTVT.

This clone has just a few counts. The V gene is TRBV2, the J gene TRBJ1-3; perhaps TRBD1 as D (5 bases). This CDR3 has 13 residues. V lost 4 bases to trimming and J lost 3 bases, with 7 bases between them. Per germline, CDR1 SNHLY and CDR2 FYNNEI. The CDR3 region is CASSGDRGNTIYF. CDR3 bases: TGTGCCAGCAGTGGGGACCGTGGAAACACCATATATTTT.

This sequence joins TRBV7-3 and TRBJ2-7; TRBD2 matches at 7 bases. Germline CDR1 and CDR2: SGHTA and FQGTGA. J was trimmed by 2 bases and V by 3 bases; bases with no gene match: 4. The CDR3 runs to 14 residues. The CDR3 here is CASSFGGSPYEQYF. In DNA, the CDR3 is TGTGCCAGCAGCTTTGGCGGGAGTCCCTACGAGCAGTACTTC.

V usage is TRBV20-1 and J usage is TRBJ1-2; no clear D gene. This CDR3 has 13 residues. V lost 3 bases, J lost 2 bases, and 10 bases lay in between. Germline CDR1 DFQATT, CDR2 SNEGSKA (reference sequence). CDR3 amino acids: CSASRADNYGYTF. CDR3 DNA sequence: TGCAGTGCTAGTAGGGCAGACAACTATGGCTACACCTTC.

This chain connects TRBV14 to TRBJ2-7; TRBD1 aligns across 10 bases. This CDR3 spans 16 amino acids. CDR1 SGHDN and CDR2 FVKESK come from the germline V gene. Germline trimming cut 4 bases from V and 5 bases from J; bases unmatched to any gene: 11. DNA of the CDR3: TGTGCCAGCAGCCTTTTAGGGACAGGGGTAATCAACGAGCAGTACTTC. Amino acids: CASSLLGTGVINEQYF.

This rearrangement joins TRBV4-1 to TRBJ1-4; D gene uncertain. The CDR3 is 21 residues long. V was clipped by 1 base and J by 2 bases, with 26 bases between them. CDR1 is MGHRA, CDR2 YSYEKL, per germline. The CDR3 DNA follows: TGCGCCAGCAGCCAAGGACGTTTGTTGGACCTACTAACGAGGACTAATGAAAAACTGTTTTTT. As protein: CASSQGRLLDLLTRTNEKLFF.

CDR3 region: CASSPGLAGVETQYF. CDR3 DNA: TGTGCCAGCAGCCCGGGACTAGCGGGAGTAGAGACCCAGTACTTC. The chain has TRBV11-3 and TRBJ2-5; 14 bases agree with TRBD2. Germline trimming cut 5 bases from V and 4 bases from J; bases unmatched to any gene: 3. The germline CDR1 and CDR2 sequences are SGHNT and YENEEA. CDR3 size: 15 residues.

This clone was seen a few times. CDR3 in DNA: TGTGCCAGCAGTGAATACGGGGCGACTAGCGGGAACAATGAGCAGTTCTTC. Amino acids: CASSEYGATSGNNEQFF. This chain links TRBV25-1 with TRBJ2-1; 11 positions agree with TRBD2. V gave up 0 bases and J gave up 5 bases; unmatched junction bases: 6. The germline gives CDR1 MGHDK, CDR2 SYGVNS. CDR3 length equals 17 residues.

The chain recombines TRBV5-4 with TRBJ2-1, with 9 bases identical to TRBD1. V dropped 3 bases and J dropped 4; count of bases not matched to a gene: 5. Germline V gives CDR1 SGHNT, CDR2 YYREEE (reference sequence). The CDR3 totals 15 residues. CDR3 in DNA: TGTGCCAGCAGCTCCCCCGGGACAGGGTACAATGAGCAGTTCTTC. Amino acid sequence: CASSSPGTGYNEQFF.